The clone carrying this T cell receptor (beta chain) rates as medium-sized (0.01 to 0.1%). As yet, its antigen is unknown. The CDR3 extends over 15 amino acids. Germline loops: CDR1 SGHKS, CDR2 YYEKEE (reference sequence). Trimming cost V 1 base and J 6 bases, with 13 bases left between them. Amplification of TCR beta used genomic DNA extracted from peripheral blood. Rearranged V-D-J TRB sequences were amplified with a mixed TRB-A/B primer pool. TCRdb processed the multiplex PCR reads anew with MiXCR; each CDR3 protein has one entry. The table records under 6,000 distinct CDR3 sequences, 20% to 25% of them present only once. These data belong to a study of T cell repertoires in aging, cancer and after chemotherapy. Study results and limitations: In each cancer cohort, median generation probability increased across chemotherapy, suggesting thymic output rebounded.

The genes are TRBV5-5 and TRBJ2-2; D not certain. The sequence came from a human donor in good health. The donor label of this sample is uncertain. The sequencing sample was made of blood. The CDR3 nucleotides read TGTGCCAGCAGCTTGAGGTTTGCAGGCCCCGGGGAGCTGTTTTTT. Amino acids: CASSLRFAGPGELFF. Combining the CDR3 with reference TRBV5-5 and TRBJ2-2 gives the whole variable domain DAGVTQSPTHLIKTRGQQVTLRCSPISGHKSVSWYQQVLGQGPQFIFQYYEKEERGRGNFPDRFSARQFPNYSSELNVNALLLGDSALYLCASSLRFAGPGELFFGEGSRLTVL.